What follows are 24 T cell receptor beta chains derived from one specimen sequenced in a study of blood T cell repertoires in COVID-19. Clones were read by immunoSEQ multiplex PCR, and TCRdb kept only the in-frame ones, dropping some. Found here are fewer than 300,000 clones, about 86% of them singletons; the top ten hold around 12%. The sample was peripheral blood. The source is a woman in her 30s with COVID-19, enrolled during active disease.

The chain combines TRBV4-1 with TRBJ1-1; 10 nucleotides line up with TRBD1. In germline, CDR1 is MGHRA, CDR2 YSYEKL. With V trimmed by 2 bases and J by 3 bases, 3 bases remained unmatched. The CDR3 extends over 15 amino acids. The CDR3, as DNA: TGCGCCAGCAGCCAACAGGGACAGGGGTACACTGAAGCTTTCTTT. Amino acid sequence: CASSQQGQGYTEAFF.

The chain combines TRBV10-3 with TRBJ2-3, with no clear D. Germline CDR1 reads ENHRY; CDR2 reads SYGVKD. V lost 5 bases to trimming and J lost 3 bases, with 6 bases between them. The CDR3 spans 12 residues. Here the CDR3 reads CAISPVTDTQYF. DNA for the CDR3: TGTGCCATCAGTCCGGTTACAGATACGCAGTATTTT.

This sequence joins TRBV11-2 and TRBJ2-5; D might be TRBD2 (5 bases). The germline V gene has CDR1 SGHAT and CDR2 FQNNGV. The CDR3 has 12 residues. V was shortened by 5 bases and J by 7 bases, with 11 bases between the two germline ends. For the CDR3, the DNA is TGTGCCAGCAGCCCGGACGGGGTGACCCAGTACTTC. Protein: CASSPDGVTQYF. Looking up the rest from reference TRBV11-2 and TRBJ2-5 gives the full variable domain: EAGVAQSPRYKIIEKRQSVAFWCNPISGHATLYWYQQILGQGPKLLIQFQNNGVVDDSQLPKDRFSAERLKGVDSTLKIQPAKLEDSAVYLCASSPDGVTQYFGPGTRLLVL.

The chain carries TRBV7-8 and TRBJ1-5; the D is unclear. The germline gives CDR1 SGHVS, CDR2 FQNEAQ. The CDR3 is 18 residues long. V lost 2 bases and J lost 0, with 17 bases in between. The CDR3 DNA is TGTGCCAGCAGCTTATCCGTCCAGGTACTGAATAGCAATCAGCCCCAGCATTTT. Its protein product is CASSLSVQVLNSNQPQHF.

In its sample, this clone was seen a few times. The chain combines TRBV7-9 with TRBJ1-1; D is possibly TRBD1 (5 bases). Per germline, CDR1 SEHNR and CDR2 FQNEAQ (reference sequence). The CDR3 loop spans 15 amino acids. V was shortened by 5 bases and J by 5 bases, with 18 bases between the two germline ends. The CDR3 reads CASSNSDKGDTEAFF. The CDR3 DNA sequence: TGTGCCAGCAGCAATTCGGACAAGGGTGATACTGAAGCTTTCTTT.

The rearrangement links TRBV29-1 to TRBJ1-4, with a weak D call TRBD1 (5 bases). Germline V gene sequence: CDR1 SQVTM, CDR2 ANQGSEA. V lost 7 bases to trimming and J lost 6 bases, with 12 bases between them. The CDR3 runs to 12 residues. This chain's CDR3 is CSGVGGDEKLFF. The DNA for the CDR3 is TGCAGCGGCGTGGGGGGGGATGAAAAACTGTTTTTT.

The gene calls are TRBV30 and TRBJ1-3; D possibly corresponds to TRBD1 (6 bases). The germline V and J ends were trimmed by 2 bases and 0 bases, with 8 bases remaining between them. Germline CDR1 reads GTSNPN; CDR2 reads SVGIG (reference sequence). The CDR3 spans 14 residues. The CDR3, as DNA: TGTGCCTGGAGTATAGGGGGCTCTGGAAACACCATATATTTT. Amino acid sequence: CAWSIGGSGNTIYF.

The CDR3: CASSPPGTGFWGGYEQYF. CDR3 in DNA: TGTGCCAGCAGCCCCCCCGGGACAGGGTTTTGGGGGGGTTACGAGCAGTACTTC. This chain links TRBV7-9 with TRBJ2-7; 9 nucleotides agree with TRBD1. Germline CDR1 is SEHNR and CDR2 is FQNEAQ (reference sequence). Losses at the gene ends were 5 bases for V and 4 bases for J; bases not matched to a gene: 18. This CDR3 region has 18 residues.

The chain couples TRBV29-1 to TRBJ2-2; 9 bases are a match to TRBD1. This CDR3 region has 13 residues. J was trimmed by 4 bases and V by 7 bases; bases with no gene match: 4. Germline CDR1 and CDR2: SQVTM and ANQGSEA. The CDR3, as DNA: TGCAGCGGGGGACAGGGTATCACCGGGGAGCTGTTTTTT. Amino acid sequence: CSGGQGITGELFF.

The V and J genes are TRBV24-1 and TRBJ1-5; 9 bases are shared with TRBD1. CDR3 length: 13 residues. The junction had 5 bases not matched to a gene; V was cut back by 3 bases and J by 12 bases. From germline, CDR1 is KGHDR and CDR2 SFDVKD. CDR3 amino acids: CATSDPTGGDQHF. The CDR3 coding sequence is TGTGCCACCAGTGATCCCACAGGGGGCGACCAGCATTTT.

The chain carries TRBV7-6 and TRBJ2-3, with TRBD2 identical over 7 bases. This CDR3 is built from 15 residues. The trim removed 3 bases at V and 2 bases at J, leaving 5 bases unmatched. Germline V gene sequence: CDR1 SGHVS, CDR2 FNYEAQ. CDR3 sequence reads: CASSFKRGDTDTQYF. The CDR3 DNA is TGTGCCAGCAGCTTTAAGCGGGGCGACACAGATACGCAGTATTTT.

V is TRBV10-3 and J is TRBJ1-2; D is unclear. Germline CDR1 and CDR2: ENHRY and SYGVKD. Trimming pared 6 bases from V and 6 bases from J, leaving 11 bases between. The CDR3 spans 12 residues. CDR3 loop: CAIRPPSDGYTF. In DNA, the CDR3 is TGTGCCATCAGGCCCCCCAGTGATGGCTACACCTTC.

The J gene is TRBJ2-7, the V gene TRBV13, with D tentatively TRBD2 (5 bases). Germline CDR1 is PRHDT and CDR2 is FYEKMQ (reference sequence). The ends were cut back, 5 bases at V and 3 bases at J, with 14 bases in the middle. The CDR3 has 14 amino acids. The CDR3 protein is CASSIGVTRYEQYF. Here the CDR3 DNA reads TGTGCCAGCAGCATCGGGGTAACCCGCTACGAGCAGTACTTC.

The chain joins TRBV19 to TRBJ1-1; D is ambiguous. CDR3 length equals 12 residues. The germline V gene has CDR1 LNHDA and CDR2 SQIVND (reference sequence). V was clipped by 6 bases and J by 1 base, with 6 bases between them. CDR3 loop: CASRYSNTEAFF. CDR3 sequence (DNA): TGTGCCAGTAGATATTCGAACACTGAAGCTTTCTTT. The full variable domain, completed using reference TRBV19 and TRBJ1-1, is DGGITQSPKYLFRKEGQNVTLSCEQNLNHDAMYWYRQDPGQGLRLIYYSQIVNDFQKGDIAEGYSVSREKKESFPLTVTSAQKNPTAFYLCASRYSNTEAFFGQGTRLTVV.

V and J are TRBV5-4 and TRBJ1-2; D not certain. This CDR3 spans 14 amino acids. The V end lost 3 bases, the J end lost 4 bases, and 13 bases lay between the germline ends. Germline CDR1 and CDR2: SGHNT and YYREEE (reference sequence). CDR3 protein: CASSWPGAFYGYTF. The CDR3 DNA reads TGTGCCAGCAGCTGGCCTGGAGCGTTCTATGGCTACACCTTC.

This clone was observed a single time. The rearrangement uses TRBV6-1 and TRBJ2-6, with TRBD1 matching 7 bases. With 0 bases clipped from V and 8 bases from J, the junction kept 1 base outside the gene matches. This CDR3 contains 14 residues. Germline V gene sequence: CDR1 MNHNS, CDR2 SASEGT. CDR3: CASSEAGGTNVLTF. The CDR3 coding sequence is TGTGCCAGCAGTGAAGCAGGGGGCACCAACGTCCTGACTTTC.

The CDR3: CASRLDLNEQYF. In nucleotides, the CDR3 is TGCGCCAGCCGACTAGATCTTAACGAGCAGTACTTC. The rearrangement joins TRBV10-2 to TRBJ2-7; D may be TRBD2 (6 bases). This CDR3 comprises 12 residues. Trimming cost V 8 bases and J 5 bases, with 13 bases left between them. Per germline, CDR1 WSHSY and CDR2 SAAADI.

This clone was observed a few times. The gene calls are TRBV2 and TRBJ1-3; D is ambiguous. The germline V gene has CDR1 SNHLY and CDR2 FYNNEI. CDR3 length: 14 residues. Between the trimmed V and J ends, which lost 5 bases and 0 bases, there was a span of 8 bases. The CDR3 region has the DNA TGTGCCAGCAGTAAAGGGAGCTCTGGAAACACCATATATTTT. It encodes CASSKGSSGNTIYF.

The chain is built from TRBV6-5 and TRBJ2-5, with 7 bases that match TRBD2. The CDR3 is 15 residues long. After removal of 6 bases from V and 4 bases from J, the junction contained 11 bases not matched to a gene. Germline-derived CDR1 and CDR2 are MNHEY and SVGAGI. CDR3 nucleotide sequence: TGTGCCAGCAGCCGGGGATGGGGGGGGGTAGAGACCCAGTACTTC. The encoded protein is CASSRGWGGVETQYF.

The chain carries TRBV15 and TRBJ2-5, with 8 bases lining up with TRBD2. CDR1 and CDR2 from the germline V gene are LNHNV and YYDKDF (reference sequence). The CDR3 spans 14 residues. J was trimmed by 5 bases and V by 0 bases; bases with no gene match: 2. The CDR3 loop is CATSRDRTSETQYF. The CDR3 DNA reads TGTGCCACCAGCAGAGACCGGACTAGCGAGACCCAGTACTTC.

The chain couples TRBV7-9 to TRBJ2-1; the D gene is possibly TRBD1 (6 bases). The germline V gene has CDR1 SEHNR and CDR2 FQNEAQ (reference sequence). Trimming left V 4 bases short and J 10 bases short, with 14 bases between. The CDR3 runs to 13 residues. The CDR3, as DNA: TGTGCCAGCAGCTCTATAACAGGGACCGAGCAGTTCTTC. It yields the protein CASSSITGTEQFF.

The V and J genes are TRBV6-5 and TRBJ1-4; D not certain. This CDR3 has 15 residues. Germline CDR1 reads MNHEY; CDR2 reads SVGAGI. Trimming removed 0 bases at V and 5 bases at J, with 10 bases between. Written as DNA, the CDR3 is TGTGCCAGCAGTTACTCTGGCAGATTAAATGAAAAACTGTTTTTT. Its protein product is CASSYSGRLNEKLFF.

This clone has only a few counts. The chain couples TRBV7-9 to TRBJ1-1; TRBD1 matches 7 bases. In germline, CDR1 is SEHNR, CDR2 FQNEAQ (reference sequence). This CDR3 region has 13 residues. V shed 5 bases, J shed 6 bases, and the junction held 6 bases outside the gene matches. CDR3 nucleotides: TGTGCCAGCAGCCTACCGACAGGGTCTGAAGCTTTCTTT. The encoded protein is CASSLPTGSEAFF. Filled out from reference TRBV7-9 and TRBJ1-1, the complete variable domain reads DTGVSQNPRHKITKRGQNVTFRCDPISEHNRLYWYRQTLGQGPEFLTYFQNEAQLEKSRLLSDRFSAERPKGSFSTLEIQRTEQGDSAMYLCASSLPTGSEAFFGQGTRLTVV.

As regards this clone: The identical CDR3 is also encoded by other nucleotide sequences in the sample. The chain joins TRBV19 to TRBJ2-7, with 7 bases aligning to TRBD1. The CDR3 runs to 13 residues. CDR1 and CDR2 (germline): LNHDA, SQIVND (reference sequence). Losses at the gene ends were 1 base for V and 3 bases for J; bases not matched to a gene: 0. The CDR3 is CASSIGDSYEQYF. CDR3 in DNA: TGTGCCAGTAGTATAGGGGACAGCTACGAGCAGTACTTC.